Each of the 2 T cell receptor beta chains below was sequenced from the same sample in a study of blood T cell repertoires in COVID-19. This table comes from immunoSEQ multiplex PCR, and its TCRdb copy is limited to in-frame clones, with some not included. The sample has under 95,000 clones, roughly 82% seen once. Sequencing used peripheral blood. These receptors came from a middle-aged man with acute or convalescent COVID-19.

This clone was observed a single time. The chain is built from TRBV10-3 and TRBJ1-2; no clear D. Trimming shortened V by 0 bases and J by 4 bases, and 9 bases separated the two germline ends. The CDR3 covers 14 residues. Germline CDR1 is ENHRY and CDR2 is SYGVKD. The CDR3 bases are TGTGCCATCAGTGAGTCCAGGAACCTCTATGGCTACACCTTC. Its protein is CAISESRNLYGYTF.

The chain is built from TRBV6-4 and TRBJ1-2, with TRBD1 identical over 7 bases. Germline CDR1 and CDR2: MRHNA and SNTAGT. With 3 bases clipped from V and 11 bases from J, the junction kept 6 bases outside the gene matches. This CDR3 contains 12 residues. CDR3 DNA sequence: TGTGCCAGCAGTGAACGACAGGGACTTTACACCTTC. It translates to CASSERQGLYTF.